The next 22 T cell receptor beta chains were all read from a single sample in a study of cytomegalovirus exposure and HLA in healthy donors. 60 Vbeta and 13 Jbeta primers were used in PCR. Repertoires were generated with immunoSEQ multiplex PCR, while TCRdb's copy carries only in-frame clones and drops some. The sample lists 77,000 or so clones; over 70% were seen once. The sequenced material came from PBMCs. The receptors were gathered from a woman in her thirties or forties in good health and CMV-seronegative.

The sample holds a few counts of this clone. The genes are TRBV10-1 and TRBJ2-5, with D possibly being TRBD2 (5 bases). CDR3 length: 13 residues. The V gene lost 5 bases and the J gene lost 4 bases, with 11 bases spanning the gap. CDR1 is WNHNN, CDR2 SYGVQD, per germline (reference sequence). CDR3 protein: CASSFSGRETQYF. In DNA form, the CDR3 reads TGCGCCAGCAGTTTTTCGGGGAGAGAGACCCAGTACTTC.

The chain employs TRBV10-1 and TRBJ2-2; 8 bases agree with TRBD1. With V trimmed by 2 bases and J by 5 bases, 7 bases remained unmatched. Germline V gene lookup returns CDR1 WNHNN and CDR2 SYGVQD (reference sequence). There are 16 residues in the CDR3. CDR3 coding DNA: TGCGCCAGCAGTGAGAAGCCGGGACAGGAGACCGGGGAGCTGTTTTTT. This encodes CASSEKPGQETGELFF.

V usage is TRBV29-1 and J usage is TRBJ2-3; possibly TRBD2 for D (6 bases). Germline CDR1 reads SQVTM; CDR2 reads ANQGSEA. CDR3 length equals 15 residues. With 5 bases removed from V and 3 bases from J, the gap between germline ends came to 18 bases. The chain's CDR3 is CSVRAGTLQTDTQYF. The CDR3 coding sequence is TGCAGCGTTCGGGCCGGGACTTTACAAACAGATACGCAGTATTTT.

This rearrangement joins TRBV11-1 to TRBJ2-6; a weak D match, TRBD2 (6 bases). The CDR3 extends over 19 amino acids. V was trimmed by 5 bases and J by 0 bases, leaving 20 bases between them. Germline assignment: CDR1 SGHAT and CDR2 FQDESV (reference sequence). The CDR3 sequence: CASSQPMAGRDSGANVLTF. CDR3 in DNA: TGTGCCAGCAGCCAACCGATGGCGGGAAGGGACTCTGGGGCCAACGTCCTGACTTTC.

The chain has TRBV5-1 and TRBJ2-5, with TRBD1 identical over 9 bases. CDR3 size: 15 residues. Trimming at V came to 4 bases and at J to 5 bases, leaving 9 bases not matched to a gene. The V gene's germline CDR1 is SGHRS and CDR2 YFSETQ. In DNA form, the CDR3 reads TGCGCCAGCAGCACCTCTACAGGGACAGGGGAGACCCAGTACTTC. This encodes CASSTSTGTGETQYF.

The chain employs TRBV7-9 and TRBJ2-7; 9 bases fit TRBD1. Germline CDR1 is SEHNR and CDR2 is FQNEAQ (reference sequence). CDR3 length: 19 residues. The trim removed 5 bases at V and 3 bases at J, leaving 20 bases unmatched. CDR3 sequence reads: CASSPAGTGPAGDYYEQYF. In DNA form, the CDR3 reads TGTGCCAGCAGCCCCGCCGGGACAGGGCCGGCCGGAGACTACTACGAGCAGTACTTC.

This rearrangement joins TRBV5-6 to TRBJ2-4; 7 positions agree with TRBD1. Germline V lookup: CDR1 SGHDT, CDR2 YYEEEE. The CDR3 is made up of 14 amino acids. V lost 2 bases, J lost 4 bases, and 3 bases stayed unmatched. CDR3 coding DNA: TGTGCCAGCAGCTTTAGGGGACAGAAAAACATTCAGTACTTC. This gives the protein CASSFRGQKNIQYF.

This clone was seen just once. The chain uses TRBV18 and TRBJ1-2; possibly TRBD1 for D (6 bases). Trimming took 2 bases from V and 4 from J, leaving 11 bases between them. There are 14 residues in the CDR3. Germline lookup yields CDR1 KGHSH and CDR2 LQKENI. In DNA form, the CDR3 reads TGTGCCAGCTCACCAAGTTCCAGGGGCTATGGCTACACCTTC. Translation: CASSPSSRGYGYTF.

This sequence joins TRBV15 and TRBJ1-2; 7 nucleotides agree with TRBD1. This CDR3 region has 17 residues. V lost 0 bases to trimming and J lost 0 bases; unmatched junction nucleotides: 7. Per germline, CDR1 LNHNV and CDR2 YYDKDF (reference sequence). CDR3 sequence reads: CATSRDLWQGANYGYTF. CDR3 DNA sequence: TGTGCCACCAGCAGAGATCTTTGGCAGGGGGCTAACTATGGCTACACCTTC.

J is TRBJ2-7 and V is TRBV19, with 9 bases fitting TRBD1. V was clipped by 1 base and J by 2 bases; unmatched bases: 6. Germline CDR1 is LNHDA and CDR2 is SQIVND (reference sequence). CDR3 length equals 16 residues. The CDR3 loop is CASSIVGTGHAYEQYF. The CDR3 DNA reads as TGTGCCAGTAGTATAGTTGGGACAGGGCACGCCTACGAGCAGTACTTC.

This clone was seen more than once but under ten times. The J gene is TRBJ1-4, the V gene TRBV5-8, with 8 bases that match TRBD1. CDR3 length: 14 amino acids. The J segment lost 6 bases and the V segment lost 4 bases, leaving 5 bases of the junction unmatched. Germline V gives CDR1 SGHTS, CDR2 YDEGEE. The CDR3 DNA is TGTGCCAGCAGCCCTGGACAGGGTTATGAAAAACTGTTTTTT. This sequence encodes CASSPGQGYEKLFF.

Written as DNA, the CDR3 is TGCAGCGTTGAGTTAGGGGTTGGCTACACCTTC. This sequence encodes CSVELGVGYTF. This chain joins TRBV29-1 and TRBJ1-2; weak D call: TRBD1 (5 bases). Trimming removed 3 bases at V and 7 bases at J, with 9 bases between. The CDR3 loop spans 11 amino acids. CDR1 SQVTM and CDR2 ANQGSEA come from the germline V gene.

The DNA of the CDR3 is TGTGCCAGCCACGGGTCAGACGGGAACACCGGGGAGCTGTTTTTT. Protein sequence: CASHGSDGNTGELFF. The chain joins TRBV7-9 to TRBJ2-2; the D is unclear. This CDR3 is 15 amino acids long. In germline, CDR1 is SEHNR, CDR2 FQNEAQ (reference sequence). The V end lost 8 bases, the J end lost 1 base, and 14 bases lay between the germline ends.

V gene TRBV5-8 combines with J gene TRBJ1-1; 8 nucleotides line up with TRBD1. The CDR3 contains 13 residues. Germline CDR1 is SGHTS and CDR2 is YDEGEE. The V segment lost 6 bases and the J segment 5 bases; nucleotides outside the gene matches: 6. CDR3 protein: CASTLDRETEAFF. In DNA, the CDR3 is TGTGCCAGCACCCTGGACAGGGAGACTGAAGCTTTCTTT.

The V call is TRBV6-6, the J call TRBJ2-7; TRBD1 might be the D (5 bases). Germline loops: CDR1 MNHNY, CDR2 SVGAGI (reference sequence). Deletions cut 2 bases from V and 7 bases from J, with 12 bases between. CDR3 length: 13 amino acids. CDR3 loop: CASSYATAQEQYF. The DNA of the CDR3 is TGTGCCAGCAGTTACGCGACAGCACAGGAGCAGTACTTC.

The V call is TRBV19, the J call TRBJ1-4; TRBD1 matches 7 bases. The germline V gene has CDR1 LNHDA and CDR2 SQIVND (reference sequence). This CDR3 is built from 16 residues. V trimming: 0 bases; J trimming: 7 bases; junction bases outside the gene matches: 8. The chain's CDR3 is CASSIDFRQGSEKLFF. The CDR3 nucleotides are TGTGCCAGTAGTATAGATTTCAGACAGGGCAGTGAAAAACTGTTTTTT.

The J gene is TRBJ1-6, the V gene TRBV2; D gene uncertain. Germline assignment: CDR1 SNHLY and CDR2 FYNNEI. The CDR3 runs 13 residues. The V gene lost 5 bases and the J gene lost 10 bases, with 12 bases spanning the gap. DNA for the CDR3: TGTGCCAGCAGTCCCCTTCGGGAATCACCCCTCCACTTT. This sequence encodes CASSPLRESPLHF.

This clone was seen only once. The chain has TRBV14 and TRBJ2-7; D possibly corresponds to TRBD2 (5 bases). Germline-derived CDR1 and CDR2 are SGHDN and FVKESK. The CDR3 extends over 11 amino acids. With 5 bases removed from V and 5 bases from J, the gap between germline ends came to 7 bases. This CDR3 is CASSWRDEQYF. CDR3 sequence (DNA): TGTGCCAGCAGCTGGCGGGACGAGCAGTACTTC.

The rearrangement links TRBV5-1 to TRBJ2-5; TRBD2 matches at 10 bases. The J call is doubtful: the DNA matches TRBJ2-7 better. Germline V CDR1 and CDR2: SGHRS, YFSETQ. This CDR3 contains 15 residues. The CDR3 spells CASSLEASGGYEQYF. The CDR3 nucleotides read TGCGCCAGCAGCCTAGAGGCTAGCGGGGGCTACGAGCAGTACTTC.

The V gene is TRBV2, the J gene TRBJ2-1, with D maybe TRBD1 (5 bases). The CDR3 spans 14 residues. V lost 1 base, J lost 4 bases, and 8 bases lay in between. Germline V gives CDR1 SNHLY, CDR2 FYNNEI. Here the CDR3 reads CASSEGGGYNEQFF. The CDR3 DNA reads TGTGCCAGCAGTGAAGGGGGCGGATACAATGAGCAGTTCTTC.

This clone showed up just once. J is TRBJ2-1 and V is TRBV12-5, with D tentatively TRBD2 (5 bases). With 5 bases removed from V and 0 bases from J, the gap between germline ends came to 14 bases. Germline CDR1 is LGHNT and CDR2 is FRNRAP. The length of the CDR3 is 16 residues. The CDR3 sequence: CASGPHPAGSYNEQFF. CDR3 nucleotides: TGTGCTAGTGGTCCGCATCCTGCGGGCTCCTACAATGAGCAGTTCTTC.

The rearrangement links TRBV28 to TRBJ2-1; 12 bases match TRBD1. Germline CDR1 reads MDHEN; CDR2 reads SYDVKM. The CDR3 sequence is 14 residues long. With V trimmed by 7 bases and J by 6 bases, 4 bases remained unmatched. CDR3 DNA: TGTGCCAGCAACCTGGGACAGGGGGCCAATGAGCAGTTCTTC. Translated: CASNLGQGANEQFF.